One sample yielded the 21 T cell receptor beta chains listed below, sequenced in a study of cytomegalovirus exposure and HLA in healthy donors. PCR primers comprised 60 Vbeta and 13 Jbeta primers. TCRdb keeps only in-frame clones here, not all; method: immunoSEQ multiplex PCR. The sample includes 210,000 or so clones, around 87% of them seen just once. The sample consisted of PBMCs. Receptors were obtained from a man under 40 in good health and CMV-seronegative.

The CDR3 sequence: CASSYRLNTGELFF. The DNA for the CDR3 is TGTGCCAGCAGTTACAGGTTGAACACCGGGGAGCTGTTTTTT. The chain recombines TRBV28 with TRBJ2-2; weak D call: TRBD1 (5 bases). The CDR3 runs to 14 residues. Germline CDR1 is MDHEN and CDR2 is SYDVKM. The V gene lost 4 bases and the J gene lost 1 base, with 7 bases spanning the gap.

DNA of the CDR3: TGTGCCAGCAGACAGGACTATGGCTACACCTTC. Its protein is CASRQDYGYTF. The chain is built from TRBV6-5 and TRBJ1-2, with D perhaps matching TRBD1 (5 bases). The V gene lost 6 bases and the J gene lost 3 bases, with 5 bases spanning the gap. This CDR3 has 11 residues. Germline V gives CDR1 MNHEY, CDR2 SVGAGI.

This clone came up once. This chain links TRBV5-4 with TRBJ2-7; 10 bases map to TRBD2. Germline V gene data show CDR1 as SGHNT and CDR2 as YYREEE (reference sequence). This CDR3 region has 18 residues. Germline trimming cut 4 bases from V and 1 base from J; bases unmatched to any gene: 14. Here the CDR3 DNA reads TGTGCCAGCAGCCAACGGGTAGCGGGGGGTGGAAGATCCTACGAGCAGTACTTC. Translating it yields CASSQRVAGGGRSYEQYF.

In this sample, this clone turned up once. The chain links TRBV5-1 to TRBJ2-1; 10 nucleotides align to TRBD2. The CDR3 loop spans 15 amino acids. The ends lost 1 base at V and 2 bases at J; junction bases unmatched: 0. The germline gives CDR1 SGHRS, CDR2 YFSETQ. CDR3 amino acids: CASSLTSGTYNEQFF. The CDR3 bases are TGCGCCAGCAGCTTGACTAGCGGGACCTACAATGAGCAGTTCTTC.

CDR3 bases: TGTGCCAGCAGTGTCGTTCCGAATCAGCCCCAGCATTTT. It codes for CASSVVPNQPQHF. V gene TRBV2 combines with J gene TRBJ1-5; D is undetermined. Germline-derived CDR1 and CDR2 are SNHLY and FYNNEI. CDR3 length: 13 residues. V was clipped by 4 bases and J by 4 bases, with 8 bases between them.

The V call is TRBV7-9, the J call TRBJ2-5; TRBD1 matches at 10 bases. The germline gives CDR1 SEHNR, CDR2 FQNEAQ (reference sequence). This CDR3 region has 16 residues. V dropped 1 base and J dropped 5; count of bases not matched to a gene: 7. CDR3 protein: CASSLGTGGYLETQYF. The CDR3 nucleotides read TGTGCCAGCAGCTTAGGGACAGGGGGTTATTTGGAGACCCAGTACTTC. Based on the CDR3 plus reference TRBV7-9 and TRBJ2-5, the full variable domain is DTGVSQNPRHKITKRGQNVTFRCDPISEHNRLYWYRQTLGQGPEFLTYFQNEAQLEKSRLLSDRFSAERPKGSFSTLEIQRTEQGDSAMYLCASSLGTGGYLETQYFGPGTRLLVL.

This clone was detected only a few times. The chain combines TRBV27 with TRBJ2-7; 9 nucleotides line up with TRBD2. This CDR3 has 15 residues. Germline V gene sequence: CDR1 MNHEY, CDR2 SMNVEV (reference sequence). V shed 2 bases, J shed 3 bases, and the junction held 5 bases outside the gene matches. CDR3 region: CASSLRLADNYEQYF. CDR3 sequence (DNA): TGTGCCAGCAGTTTACGACTAGCGGATAACTACGAGCAGTACTTC.

V gene TRBV6-5 combines with J gene TRBJ2-1, with 8 bases aligning to TRBD1. After removal of 4 bases from V and 0 bases from J, the junction contained 5 bases not matched to a gene. Germline V lookup: CDR1 MNHEY, CDR2 SVGAGI. CDR3 length equals 16 residues. The CDR3 nucleotides are TGTGCCAGCAGTTCGACCGGGACAGGCTCCTACAATGAGCAGTTCTTC. As protein: CASSSTGTGSYNEQFF.

V usage is TRBV18 and J usage is TRBJ2-7; possibly TRBD2 for D (7 bases). Deletions cut 1 base from V and 6 bases from J, with 10 bases between. The germline gives CDR1 KGHSH, CDR2 LQKENI. The CDR3 extends over 13 amino acids. The CDR3 protein is CASSPLGGLEQYF. DNA of the CDR3: TGTGCCAGCTCACCACTGGGGGGGCTCGAGCAGTACTTC. The full variable domain, in which reference TRBV18 and TRBJ2-7 provide the parts outside the CDR3, is NAGVMQNPRHLVRRRGQEARLRCSPMKGHSHVYWYRQLPEEGLKFMVYLQKENIIDESGMPKERFSAEFPKEGPSILRIQQVVRGDSAAYFCASSPLGGLEQYFGPGTRLTVT.

The chain has TRBV5-4 and TRBJ2-1; D gene unclear. Germline lookup yields CDR1 SGHNT and CDR2 YYREEE (reference sequence). Trimming cost V 0 bases and J 8 bases, with 6 bases left between them. The CDR3 sequence is 12 residues long. The CDR3 sequence: CASSLDADEQFF. The CDR3 region has the DNA TGTGCCAGCAGCTTGGATGCGGATGAGCAGTTCTTC. The full variable domain, completed using reference TRBV5-4 and TRBJ2-1, is ETGVTQSPTHLIKTRGQQVTLRCSSQSGHNTVSWYQQALGQGPQFIFQYYREEENGRGNFPPRFSGLQFPNYSSELNVNALELDDSALYLCASSLDADEQFFGPGTRLTVL.

The chain recombines TRBV5-4 with TRBJ2-3, with 16 bases identical to TRBD2. Germline CDR1 SGHNT, CDR2 YYREEE (reference sequence). The CDR3 is made up of 18 amino acids. V was pared by 2 bases and J by 0 bases, with 3 bases of the junction left unmatched. The CDR3 coding sequence is TGTGCCAGCAGCTTAGGGACTAGCGGGAGGGATAGCACAGATACGCAGTATTTT. Translating gives CASSLGTSGRDSTDTQYF.

This rearrangement joins TRBV28 to TRBJ1-2; a possible D gene is TRBD1 (5 bases). There are 13 residues in the CDR3. Germline V gives CDR1 MDHEN, CDR2 SYDVKM. Trimming cost V 5 bases and J 6 bases, with 13 bases left between them. CDR3 residues: CASSAGGVDGYTF. DNA for the CDR3: TGTGCCAGCAGTGCCGGGGGGGTAGATGGCTACACCTTC.

The rearrangement uses TRBV10-3 and TRBJ2-1, with D unresolved. Trimming pared 6 bases from V and 9 bases from J, leaving 12 bases between. CDR1 and CDR2 (germline): ENHRY, SYGVKD. The CDR3 loop spans 12 amino acids. The CDR3 reads CAISEHGPEQFF. The CDR3 region has the DNA TGTGCCATCAGCGAGCATGGGCCTGAGCAGTTCTTC.

The gene calls are TRBV6-5 and TRBJ2-3, with D maybe TRBD1 (5 bases). Germline V gives CDR1 MNHEY, CDR2 SVGAGI. The CDR3 spans 12 residues. Trimming cost V 6 bases and J 5 bases, with 9 bases left between them. The CDR3 spells CASRGLGDTQYF. The CDR3 DNA sequence: TGTGCCAGCAGGGGGCTAGGAGATACGCAGTATTTT.

The chain combines TRBV9 with TRBJ2-1; no definite D call. The CDR3 length is 16 residues. CDR1 is SGDLS, CDR2 YYNGEE, per germline. V dropped 0 bases and J dropped 4 bases, with 14 bases sitting between them. Here the CDR3 DNA reads TGTGCCAGCAGCGTAGAGGAGACCGAGGTGTACAATGAGCAGTTCTTC. Amino acid sequence: CASSVEETEVYNEQFF.

The V call is TRBV19, the J call TRBJ2-5; D uncertain. The J call is in doubt because the DNA end fits TRBJ2-7 better. The CDR3 covers 13 residues. Germline values: CDR1 LNHDA, CDR2 SQIVND (reference sequence). The CDR3 DNA is TGTGCCAGTAGTATAGCGTCTGACTACGAGCAGTACTTC. It is translated as CASSIASDYEQYF.

This clone has just a few counts. The V call is TRBV27, the J call TRBJ1-1; possible D gene TRBD1, 5 bases. The CDR3 is made up of 14 amino acids. Germline CDR1 and CDR2: MNHEY and SMNVEV (reference sequence). V lost 5 bases and J lost 4, with 14 bases in between. The CDR3 DNA reads as TGTGCCAGCAGTATAACATCGGGGGGCACTGAAGCTTTCTTT. Translated: CASSITSGGTEAFF.

The J gene is TRBJ2-1, the V gene TRBV30; maybe TRBD2 (6 bases). V lost 2 bases, J lost 5 bases, and 13 bases lay in between. CDR1 is GTSNPN and CDR2 is SVGIG in the germline V gene (reference sequence). This CDR3 region has 14 residues. The CDR3 here is CAWSRLDSNNEQFF. Written as DNA, the CDR3 is TGTGCCTGGAGTCGACTAGACTCTAACAATGAGCAGTTCTTC.

The CDR3 here is CASSQDSGRGVTQYF. CDR3 nucleotides: TGCGCCAGCAGCCAAGATAGCGGAAGGGGCGTTACGCAGTATTTT. The chain couples TRBV4-3 to TRBJ2-3; D is perhaps TRBD2 (6 bases). Trimming left V 0 bases short and J 8 bases short, with 15 bases between. The CDR3 length is 15 residues. Germline V gene lookup returns CDR1 LGHNA and CDR2 YSLEER.

The rearrangement uses TRBV7-6 and TRBJ2-7; 9 bases line up with TRBD2. The germline CDR1 and CDR2 sequences are SGHVS and FNYEAQ. J gave up 1 base and V 2 bases, and 9 bases lay outside the gene matches. This CDR3 is built from 17 residues. The CDR3 is CASSLLGGRASSYEQYF. The CDR3 region has the DNA TGTGCCAGCAGCTTACTCGGCGGGAGGGCCAGTTCCTACGAGCAGTACTTC.

This chain uses TRBV18 with TRBJ2-3; tentatively, D is TRBD1 (5 bases). The CDR3 spans 18 residues. Germline-derived CDR1 and CDR2 are KGHSH and LQKENI. V lost 4 bases and J lost 1, with 21 bases in between. CDR3 region: CASSLLEQGGIRTDTQYF. The CDR3 bases are TGTGCCAGCTCACTCCTCGAGCAGGGTGGGATACGCACAGATACGCAGTATTTT.